This paragraph covers one T cell receptor beta chain sequence. Its antigen specificity is not known. No base qualities exist here, and no much larger clone lies one base off it. CDR3 length: 13 amino acids, cysteine to phenylalanine. Only CDR3 DNA is held: 39 bases, read in frame from base 1. Looking up the germline V gene yields CDR1 SNHLY and CDR2 FYNNEI. Trimming at the junction amounts to 8 bases on V and 9 bases on J, and the germline ends lie 17 bases apart. These data come from a study of T cell responses to AZD1222 COVID-19 vaccine (dated by TCRdb to about 2021). The study in broad terms: TCR sequencing was performed for roughly 240 trial participants, of whom about 200 were given two doses of AZD1222 and around 26 were given two doses of MenACWY control vaccine. Enrollment into the trials was organized by age into subgroups of 18-55, 56-69 and 70-plus years, and those subgroups contained approximately 150, 30 and 60 TCR-sequenced participants, respectively.

The time point label here, explained by the study, means: about 28 days (+/-7) after the second vaccine dose. Per the publication, the treatment or condition label means: meningococcal conjugate vaccine given as trial control. Vaccinee samples were obtained from the UK trials COV001 and COV002, which included a single-blind randomized controlled phase 2/3 trial of AZD1222 (ChAdOx1 nCoV-19) in healthy adults. For TCRbeta chain sequencing, PBMC samples from trial participants were taken at day 0 and at day 28 after the second dose. The CDR3 regions of human TCRbeta chains were analyzed by immunosequencing. Turning to the authors' computational methods: Repertoire TCRs were matched against a reference library of SARS-CoV-2-specific TCRs generated with the MIRA antigen-specificity platform. Breadth was defined as the fraction of unique TCRs that were SARS-CoV-2-associated. Depth was defined as the fraction of total T cells that were SARS-CoV-2-associated. Using the MIRA data, every spike-specific TCR was mapped to the spike region that the TCR reacted to and assigned to either a CD4 or a CD8 class. Log10-transformed breadth and depth values were compared by one-way ANOVA with Sidak's multiple comparisons tests. Sourced from immuneACCESS, this table was stored by TCRdb with only in-frame sequences that have V and J called. A share of the clones is absent; for the studies checked, an unresolved V gene accounts for under half, and the remainder has no known explanation. V and J calls and clone size come straight from that table; D and trimming were deduced from the DNA. For this sample there are under 150,000 clones; around 85% appear just once. The ten top clones hold roughly 8.7% of the sample.

The study at large found these results: Reportedly, almost half of the unique spike-specific TCRs recognized epitopes lying outside the regions that are mutated in the B.1.351 and B.1.1.7 variants. Conclusions about previously exposed vaccinees are limited because only a handful of AZD1222 recipients were SARS-CoV-2 seropositive at baseline. Vaccine-associated CD4 TCRs spanned the whole spike protein, with dominant responses in regions 160-218 and 743-854. No day 14 peak-response samples were available, so repertoires were characterized only after the peak T cell response. After two AZD1222 doses, both the breadth and the depth of spike-specific TCRs were significantly higher than at day 0 and than in MenACWY recipients. Participants were mostly white British, with more females than males. The authors suggested clonal diversity may have been underestimated. In the small 56-69-year group, the increase in depth fell short of significance, most likely because of low power.

The sample consisted of peripheral blood, taken 28 days after the second dose of the MenACWY control vaccine. This sequence originates from an adult who received the MenACWY meningococcal vaccine as a control. This chain joins TRBV2 to TRBJ2-1; the D gene is perhaps TRBD2, on 6 matching bases. The sequenced DNA: TGTGCCAGCGGTGTGGAGGGGACGGGTGAGCAGTTCTTC. Its protein product is CASGVEGTGEQFF. Beyond the CDR3, the reference TRBV2 and TRBJ2-1 genes provide the residues; the full variable domain reads: EPEVTQTPSHQVTQMGQEVILRCVPISNHLYFYWYRQILGQKVEFLVSFYNNEISEKSEIFDDQFSVERPDGSNFTLKIRSTKLEDSAMYFCASGVEGTGEQFFGPGTRLTVL.